This T cell receptor (beta chain) came from a study of blood T cell repertoires in COVID-19. This clone has only one observation. Assay used: immunoSEQ multiplex PCR; TCRdb lists only in-frame clones, some missing. The profile shows around 79,000 clones, roughly nine tenths of them singletons. Trimming cost V 0 bases and J 5 bases, with 12 bases left between them. The CDR3 loop spans 16 amino acids. Germline values: CDR1 SGHRS, CDR2 YFSETQ. V usage is TRBV5-1 and J usage is TRBJ1-6; no firm D call. The sequencing sample was made of peripheral blood. The TCR originated in a human donor in a cohort sampled during active COVID-19. The CDR3 region is CASSLAGGEDNSPLHF. The CDR3 coding sequence is TGCGCCAGCAGCTTGGCGGGAGGTGAAGATAATTCACCCCTCCACTTT. The variable domain in full, with the rest retrieved from reference TRBV5-1 and TRBJ1-6, is KAGVTQTPRYLIKTRGQQVTLSCSPISGHRSVSWYQQTPGQGLQFLFEYFSETQRNKGNFPGRFSGRQFSNSRSEMNVSTLELGDSALYLCASSLAGGEDNSPLHFGNGTRLTVT.